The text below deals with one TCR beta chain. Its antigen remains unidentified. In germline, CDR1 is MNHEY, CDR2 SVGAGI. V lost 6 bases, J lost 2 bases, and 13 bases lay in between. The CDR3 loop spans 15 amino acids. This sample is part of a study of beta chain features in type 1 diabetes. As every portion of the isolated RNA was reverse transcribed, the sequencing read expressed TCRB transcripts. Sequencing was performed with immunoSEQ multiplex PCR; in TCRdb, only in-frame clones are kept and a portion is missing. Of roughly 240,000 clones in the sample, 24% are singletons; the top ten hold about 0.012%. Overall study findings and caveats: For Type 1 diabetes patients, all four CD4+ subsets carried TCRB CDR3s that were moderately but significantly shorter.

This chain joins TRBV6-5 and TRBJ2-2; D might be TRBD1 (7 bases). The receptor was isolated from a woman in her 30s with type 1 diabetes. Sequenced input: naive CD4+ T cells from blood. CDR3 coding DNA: TGTGCCAGCAGACCGACAGGGACTAACACCGGGGAGCTGTTTTTT. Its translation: CASRPTGTNTGELFF.